This T cell receptor (beta chain) is from a study of blood T cell repertoires in COVID-19. Study at large: Acute and convalescent COVID-19 samples came from the United States, Italy and Spain. PBMCs, B-cell-depleted T cells, or T cells were the source of the cDNA or gDNA that made up the material.

In the original workflow: Using reference gene primer amplification, nucleated cell counts were estimated. Produced via immunoSEQ multiplex PCR; TCRdb's table is partial and in-frame only. From that table come the V and J calls and clone size; the DNA was used to work out D and trimming. This table has 150,000 to 190,000 clones, 80% appearing once. The receptor was isolated from a man in his sixties with acute or convalescent COVID-19. The sample taken for sequencing was peripheral blood.

The CDR3 here is CASSSDRNAEAFF. In DNA, the CDR3 is TGTGCCAGCAGCTCGGACAGGAATGCTGAAGCTTTCTTT. The gene calls are TRBV11-2 and TRBJ1-1; 7 nucleotides agree with TRBD1. V gave up 4 bases and J gave up 6 bases; unmatched junction bases: 5. Germline V gene sequence: CDR1 SGHAT, CDR2 FQNNGV. This CDR3 region has 13 residues.